The 27 T cell receptor beta chains listed next were all sequenced from one sample in a study of naive and memory T cell subsets. TCR cDNA received a 3' ligated oligonucleotide that carried a UMI. The SP2 primer and nested alpha and beta constant region primers amplified ligated cDNA in four rounds. TCRdb called the 5' RACE reads again in MiXCR, with one record for every CDR3 protein. The sample comprises 55,000 to 70,000 distinct CDR3 sequences, roughly 7% of which are singletons, and 9% to 10% rests with the top ten. These receptors were collected from a male donor in good health.

This clonotype has a count of ten or more. This chain connects TRBV3-1 to TRBJ2-6, with unresolved D. The CDR3 has 15 residues. With 5 bases removed from V and 0 bases from J, the gap between germline ends came to 8 bases. Germline lookup yields CDR1 LGHDT and CDR2 YNNKEL (reference sequence). The CDR3 DNA sequence: TGTGCCAGCAGCGCGGAACCCTCTGGGGCCAACGTCCTGACTTTC. Its protein product is CASSAEPSGANVLTF.

This sequence joins TRBV6-1 and TRBJ1-5; no definite D call. V lost 8 bases, J lost 1 base, and 18 bases lay in between. The length of the CDR3 is 16 residues. Germline CDR1 MNHNS, CDR2 SASEGT. In DNA, the CDR3 is TGTGCCAGCGTAGGTTTCCCCCGAGGAAGCAATCAGCCCCAGCATTTT. It specifies CASVGFPRGSNQPQHF.

Details on this clonotype: A clone one base away is much larger, so this may be a read error. The rearrangement joins TRBV18 to TRBJ2-2; no definite D call. From germline, CDR1 is KGHSH and CDR2 LQKENI. The CDR3 is made up of 15 amino acids. The V gene lost 5 bases and the J gene lost 6 bases, with 16 bases spanning the gap. CDR3 DNA: TGTGCCAGCTCATCCCGCATCCTCAACTCCGGGGAGCTGTTTTTT. This translates into CASSSRILNSGELFF.

In its sample, this clonotype was seen many times. J is TRBJ1-2 and V is TRBV29-1; a weak D match, TRBD1 (5 bases). The germline CDR1 and CDR2 sequences are SQVTM and ANQGSEA. CDR3 length equals 14 residues. Between the trimmed V and J ends, which lost 2 bases and 3 bases, there was a span of 13 bases. The CDR3 loop reads CSVEPGPPDYGYTF. DNA for the CDR3: TGCAGCGTTGAACCGGGACCGCCAGACTATGGCTACACCTTC.

The J gene is TRBJ1-4, the V gene TRBV19, with D perhaps TRBD1 (5 bases). The CDR3 contains 14 residues. V lost 5 bases and J lost 1, with 8 bases in between. Per germline, CDR1 LNHDA and CDR2 SQIVND (reference sequence). CDR3 sequence (DNA): TGTGCCAGTAGTCTCCAGGGAACTAATGAAAAACTGTTTTTT. Its translation is CASSLQGTNEKLFF.

The rearrangement links TRBV3-1 to TRBJ1-1; D possibly corresponds to TRBD1 (5 bases). Germline values: CDR1 LGHDT, CDR2 YNNKEL (reference sequence). The CDR3 length is 14 residues. The V and J ends lost 0 bases and 10 bases respectively, with 15 bases between them. The CDR3 here is CASSQEAGTLAAFF. In DNA form, the CDR3 reads TGTGCCAGCAGCCAAGAGGCAGGGACCCTTGCAGCTTTCTTT.

The V and J genes are TRBV6-5 and TRBJ1-4; D remains ambiguous. The CDR3 covers 14 residues. Germline lookup yields CDR1 MNHEY and CDR2 SVGAGI. V lost 0 bases to trimming and J lost 8 bases, with 10 bases between them. The CDR3 spells CASSYSFKSEKLFF. The CDR3 DNA reads TGTGCCAGCAGTTACTCGTTTAAATCGGAAAAACTGTTTTTT.

This chain joins TRBV2 and TRBJ1-2; D possibly corresponds to TRBD1 (5 bases). CDR3 size: 14 residues. V lost 2 bases, J lost 2 bases, and 9 bases lay in between. CDR1 SNHLY and CDR2 FYNNEI come from the germline V gene. DNA of the CDR3: TGTGCCAGCAGTGAAAGTGCAGGGAACTATGGCTACACCTTC. This sequence encodes CASSESAGNYGYTF.

This clonotype was seen many times. The rearrangement joins TRBV24-1 to TRBJ2-6, with 7 bases aligning to TRBD2. The CDR3 covers 15 residues. Germline V gene sequence: CDR1 KGHDR, CDR2 SFDVKD. Germline trimming cut 3 bases from V and 2 bases from J; bases unmatched to any gene: 0. The chain's CDR3 is CATSDRGAGANVLTF. The DNA of the CDR3 is TGTGCCACCAGTGATCGGGGGGCTGGGGCCAACGTCCTGACTTTC.

J is TRBJ2-1 and V is TRBV20-1, with D possibly TRBD2 on 6 matching bases. The ends were cut back, 0 bases at V and 0 bases at J, with 18 bases in the middle. The CDR3 is 18 residues long. Germline CDR1 and CDR2: DFQATT and SNEGSKA (reference sequence). The CDR3: CSARDSRASGRSYNEQFF. The CDR3, as DNA: TGCAGTGCTAGAGATTCTCGGGCCAGCGGGCGCTCCTACAATGAGCAGTTCTTC.

This clonotype was seen many times. The V call is TRBV6-1, the J call TRBJ2-1; no firm D call. The CDR3 runs 15 residues. The V end lost 3 bases, the J end lost 9 bases, and 18 bases lay between the germline ends. Germline CDR1 reads MNHNS; CDR2 reads SASEGT. The CDR3 DNA is TGTGCCAGCAGTGAGGCGACTCATTCCAGAAGTGAGCAGTTCTTC. This sequence encodes CASSEATHSRSEQFF.

This clonotype was detected many times. This sequence joins TRBV27 and TRBJ2-3; 8 positions match TRBD1. The CDR3 sequence is 15 residues long. V was pared by 6 bases and J by 4 bases, with 9 bases of the junction left unmatched. CDR1 is MNHEY and CDR2 is SMNVEV in the germline V gene (reference sequence). This chain's CDR3 is CASRLGQEPSDTQYF. CDR3 coding DNA: TGTGCCAGCAGACTGGGACAGGAGCCATCAGATACGCAGTATTTT.

This clonotype turned up a few times. V and J are TRBV5-1 and TRBJ2-5; the D call may be TRBD1 or TRBD2 (6 bases each). This CDR3 has 16 residues. V lost 4 bases and J 1 base, leaving 17 bases between the germline ends. Looked up from germline, CDR1 is SGHRS and CDR2 is YFSETQ. DNA for the CDR3: TGCGCCAGCAGCCCCCTGGAGGGGGGCCCCCAAGAGACCCAGTACTTC. It codes for CASSPLEGGPQETQYF.

The table lists this clonotype with a few counts. This chain joins TRBV11-2 and TRBJ1-1; the D gene is possibly TRBD1 (6 bases). Germline loops: CDR1 SGHAT, CDR2 FQNNGV. This CDR3 region has 14 residues. The ends were cut back, 4 bases at V and 5 bases at J, with 14 bases in the middle. CDR3 amino acids: CASSSQGGGTEAFF. The CDR3 DNA is TGTGCCAGCAGCTCTCAGGGAGGGGGGACTGAAGCTTTCTTT.

The J gene is TRBJ2-7, the V gene TRBV20-1; TRBD2 matches 8 bases. Germline CDR1 and CDR2: DFQATT and SNEGSKA (reference sequence). This CDR3 spans 13 amino acids. Trimming at V came to 6 bases and at J to 2 bases, leaving 6 bases not matched to a gene. Here the CDR3 reads CSARLAGTYEQYF. In DNA form, the CDR3 reads TGCAGTGCCCGGTTAGCGGGAACCTACGAGCAGTACTTC.

This clonotype has at least ten counts. The chain recombines TRBV29-1 with TRBJ2-1, with D uncertain. The V end was cut by 6 bases, the J end by 5 bases, with 8 bases between. This CDR3 has 11 amino acids. The germline V gene has CDR1 SQVTM and CDR2 ANQGSEA. This chain's CDR3 is CSVAPHNEQFF. CDR3 DNA: TGCAGCGTCGCCCCACACAATGAGCAGTTCTTC.

This clonotype appeared many times. The V and J genes are TRBV20-1 and TRBJ1-6; a possible D gene is TRBD1 (6 bases). This CDR3 is built from 13 residues. Germline CDR1 and CDR2: DFQATT and SNEGSKA (reference sequence). The germline V and J ends were trimmed by 4 bases and 7 bases, with 11 bases remaining between them. The CDR3 sequence is CSAKRGENSPLHF. CDR3 coding DNA: TGCAGTGCTAAAAGGGGGGAGAATTCACCCCTCCACTTT.

CDR3 residues: CASSLVAPSTDTQYF. The DNA of the CDR3 is TGCGCCAGCAGCTTGGTAGCACCTAGCACAGATACGCAGTATTTT. This rearrangement joins TRBV5-1 to TRBJ2-3; D ambiguous. Germline-derived CDR1 and CDR2 are SGHRS and YFSETQ. V was trimmed by 0 bases and J by 0 bases, leaving 8 bases between them. The CDR3 length is 15 residues.

This clonotype was seen more than once but under ten times. This chain uses TRBV19 with TRBJ2-1; D gene uncertain. The CDR3 spans 14 residues. The V gene's germline CDR1 is LNHDA and CDR2 SQIVND (reference sequence). V lost 2 bases and J lost 9, with 14 bases in between. CDR3 protein: CASSISVSVREQFF. CDR3 DNA: TGTGCCAGTAGTATATCGGTTAGTGTACGTGAGCAGTTCTTC.

This clonotype was counted many times. V is TRBV11-2 and J is TRBJ2-3, with TRBD2 matching 8 bases. CDR1 is SGHAT and CDR2 is FQNNGV in the germline V gene. J lost 8 bases, V lost 0 bases, and 10 bases had no gene match. This CDR3 contains 16 residues. The CDR3 DNA reads as TGTGCCAGCAGCTTAGATCTCGACGGGGGGGCGGGTACGCAGTATTTT. As protein: CASSLDLDGGAGTQYF.

In its sample, this clonotype was seen many times. This rearrangement joins TRBV10-3 to TRBJ2-3; no clear D gene. This CDR3 comprises 15 residues. The V gene's germline CDR1 is ENHRY and CDR2 SYGVKD. Trimming cost V 0 bases and J 4 bases, with 11 bases left between them. The CDR3 sequence is CAISESDTFSDTQYF. CDR3 nucleotides: TGTGCCATCAGTGAGTCTGACACTTTTTCAGATACGCAGTATTTT.

This clonotype showed up many times. The chain recombines TRBV6-6 with TRBJ1-1; possible D gene TRBD1, 5 bases. V lost 4 bases and J lost 3, with 12 bases in between. The CDR3 consists of 14 residues. The germline gives CDR1 MNHNY, CDR2 SVGAGI (reference sequence). The CDR3 nucleotides read TGTGCCAGCAGTTCGATCATACAGGACACTGAAGCTTTCTTT. Protein sequence: CASSSIIQDTEAFF.

The sample holds a few counts of this clonotype. This chain uses TRBV6-1 with TRBJ2-5; TRBD2 matches 15 bases. CDR1 and CDR2 (germline): MNHNS, SASEGT. The CDR3 runs 19 residues. V shed 2 bases, J shed 3 bases, and the junction held 10 bases outside the gene matches. The CDR3 spells CASSEMWGTSGGPKETQYF. The DNA for the CDR3 is TGTGCCAGCAGTGAAATGTGGGGGACTAGCGGGGGGCCCAAAGAGACCCAGTACTTC.

The chain links TRBV13 to TRBJ2-7; D not resolved. The CDR3 is 12 residues long. The ends were cut back, 6 bases at V and 0 bases at J, with 6 bases in the middle. Germline CDR1 PRHDT, CDR2 FYEKMQ (reference sequence). The CDR3 DNA sequence: TGTGCCAGCAGTGACGACTCCTACGAGCAGTACTTC. Protein: CASSDDSYEQYF. Combining the CDR3 with reference TRBV13 and TRBJ2-7 gives the whole variable domain AAGVIQSPRHLIKEKRETATLKCYPIPRHDTVYWYQQGPGQDPQFLISFYEKMQSDKGSIPDRFSAQQFSDYHSELNMSSLELGDSALYFCASSDDSYEQYFGPGTRLTVT.

This clonotype showed up just a few times. The rearrangement joins TRBV20-1 to TRBJ2-3; 7 bases match TRBD2. CDR3 length equals 17 residues. CDR1 is DFQATT and CDR2 is SNEGSKA in the germline V gene (reference sequence). V shed 3 bases, J shed 0 bases, and the junction held 12 bases outside the gene matches. CDR3 bases: TGCAGTGCTAGCACAAACGGGGGGACCGCAAGCACAGATACGCAGTATTTT. Translating it yields CSASTNGGTASTDTQYF.

V gene TRBV6-2 or TRBV6-3 combines with J gene TRBJ2-7, with unresolved D. Trimming stripped 7 bases from V and 1 base from J, with 14 bases between. The CDR3 is 14 residues long. CDR1 and CDR2 (germline): MNHEY, SVGEGT. The DNA of the CDR3 is TGTGCCAGCACAACCCCGCACCTTTCCTACGAGCAGTACTTC. This translates into CASTTPHLSYEQYF.

This clonotype was seen at least ten times. The chain joins TRBV29-1 to TRBJ1-2; no firm D call. V gave up 4 bases and J gave up 0 bases, with 9 bases separating them. The CDR3 consists of 13 residues. The germline CDR1 and CDR2 sequences are SQVTM and ANQGSEA. CDR3 nucleotide sequence: TGCAGCGTTGCATCCGTCTCTAACTATGGCTACACCTTC. Its protein product is CSVASVSNYGYTF.